Listed below are T cell receptor beta chains from one sample, sequenced in a study of T-cell memory formation after mild COVID-19. TCRdb re-called the 5' RACE reads with MiXCR, one entry per CDR3 protein. The sample shows more than 450,000 distinct CDR3 sequences, under 20% of them seen only once. The specimen sequenced was PBMCs or a T cell subset sorted from them (not recorded which). The receptors were sampled from an adult woman who had mild COVID-19 (a few samples of this study predate the infection). Cell type and time point are not known. The CDR3 runs from the conserved cysteine through the conserved F or W. A D gene is named only where the DNA matches it firmly. Some rows have no size entry. The others give once, few or many, or a class for an expanded clone.

TRBJ2-5	.	.	TRBV6-5	TGTGCCAGCAGTTACGGTAATAGGGAGACCCAGTACTTC	CASSYGNRETQYF
TRBJ2-5	TRBD2	.	TRBV19	TGTGCCAGTAGCCTAGCGGGGCCCGGGGAAAAGACCCAGTACTTC	CASSLAGPGEKTQYF
TRBJ2-1	TRBD2	.	TRBV11-3	TGTGCCAGCAGCCTTAGCGGGAGGTTCTACAATGAGCAGTTCTTC	CASSLSGRFYNEQFF
TRBJ2-1	TRBD2	few	TRBV13	TGTGCCAGCAGTAACCAGCGGGGGAGCTCCTACAATGAGCAGTTCTTC	CASSNQRGSSYNEQFF
TRBJ1-2	.	.	TRBV6-5	TGTGCCAGCACGCCCCAGGGAAACCCTAACTATGGCTACACCTTC	CASTPQGNPNYGYTF
TRBJ1-6	.	.	TRBV21-1	TGTGCCAGCAGCAAAGGGGGACAGGGGGAAACCTCACCCCTCCACTTT	CASSKGGQGETSPLHF
TRBJ1-1	.	few	TRBV12-3/TRBV12-4	TGTGCCAGCAGCCTTCAGAGGTCTGAAGCTTTCTTT	CASSLQRSEAFF
TRBJ2-7	TRBD1	few	TRBV4-2	TGTGCCAGCAGCCAAGATCCCCTGGACAGGGACTCCTACGAGCAGTACTTC	CASSQDPLDRDSYEQYF
TRBJ2-2	.	few	TRBV2	TGTGCCAGCAGGGGGACGGACAACACCGGGGAGCTGTTTTTT	CASRGTDNTGELFF
TRBJ2-7	TRBD1	few	TRBV6-5	TGTGCCAGCAGTTACTCGGACAGGGGGCTGAACGAGCAGTACTTC	CASSYSDRGLNEQYF
TRBJ1-4	.	.	TRBV2	TGTGCCAGCAGTGTACAGGTTTCCGAAAAACTGTTTTTT	CASSVQVSEKLFF
TRBJ2-2	TRBD2	.	TRBV10-3	TGTGCCACGTCGACTAGCGGGAGGGTCACCGGGGAGCTGTTTTTT	CATSTSGRVTGELFF
TRBJ2-1	.	few	TRBV4-1	TGCGCCAGCAGCCCTCCGTCCCGGAGCTCCTACAATGAGCAGTTCTTC	CASSPPSRSSYNEQFF
TRBJ1-2	TRBD1	.	TRBV24-1	TGTGCCACCAGGGACAGGGATTATGGCTACACCTTC	CATRDRDYGYTF
TRBJ2-3	.	.	TRBV4-3	TGCGCCAGCAGCCCGTCTTGGGGAAACACAGATACGCAGTATTTT	CASSPSWGNTDTQYF
TRBJ2-1	TRBD2	few	TRBV9	TGTGCCAGCAGCGTATCCAGCGGGGAGACCTACAATGAGCAGTTCTTC	CASSVSSGETYNEQFF
TRBJ1-1	TRBD1	few	TRBV3-1	TGTGCCAGCAGCCAGGCTGGACAGGGGAACACTGAAGCTTTCTTT	CASSQAGQGNTEAFF
TRBJ2-3	.	.	TRBV10-3	TGTGCCATCAGTGAGTCGTTAGCGGCAGATACGCAGTATTTT	CAISESLAADTQYF
TRBJ2-1	.	.	TRBV11-2	TGTGCCAGCTTTTTTTGGAATGAGCAGTTCTTC	CASFFWNEQFF
TRBJ1-5	.	.	TRBV30	TGTGCCTGGAGTGTAGACGGGGGCGGCGGGCCCCAGCATTTT	CAWSVDGGGGPQHF
TRBJ1-2	.	.	TRBV29-1	TGCAGCGTGCAACGGGGGGTGGCAAAGCATGGCTACACCTTC	CSVQRGVAKHGYTF
TRBJ2-7	TRBD2	few	TRBV5-1	TGCGCCAGCTTGGGGGCGGGAGGCTCCTACGAGCAGTACTTC	CASLGAGGSYEQYF
TRBJ2-3	.	.	TRBV12-3/TRBV12-4	TGTGCCAGCATGTCAACAGGGTATGGTGTCACAGATACGCAGTATTTT	CASMSTGYGVTDTQYF
TRBJ2-1	.	.	TRBV18	TGTGCCAGCTCACCGGCCCGGAACCAACTCTACAATGAGCAGTTCTTC	CASSPARNQLYNEQFF
TRBJ2-1	.	few	TRBV6-2/TRBV6-3	TGTGCCAGCAGTTACTCCCAGGACGGCAGCTCCTACAATGAGCAGTTCTTC	CASSYSQDGSSYNEQFF
TRBJ2-3	TRBD2	few	TRBV15	TGTGCCACCAGCAGAGATCGAGAAATAGCGGGAGACACAGATACGCAGTATTTT	CATSRDREIAGDTDTQYF
TRBJ2-7	TRBD2	few	TRBV27	TGTGCCAGCAGTTTATTCCGGACTAGTCTCTACGAGCAGTACTTC	CASSLFRTSLYEQYF
TRBJ2-7	TRBD2	many	TRBV7-8	TGTGCCAGCAGCTCTACTGAGGGAGGGATTTCCGAGCAGTACTTC	CASSSTEGGISEQYF
TRBJ2-1	.	.	TRBV24-1	TGTGCCACCAGTGACCCCGGCAGGGGCTACAATGAGCAGTTCTTC	CATSDPGRGYNEQFF
TRBJ2-7	TRBD2	.	TRBV20-1	TGCAGTGCTAGAGACTATGCCGTAGGGACTAGGAGGTACGAGCAGTACTTC	CSARDYAVGTRRYEQYF
TRBJ2-2	TRBD1	.	TRBV6-1	TGTGCCAGCAGTGTGGAGACAGGGCGCACCGGGGAGCTGTTTTTT	CASSVETGRTGELFF
TRBJ2-1	.	once	TRBV6-2/TRBV6-3	TGTGCCAGCAGTTACCACAGGCCCTCCTACAATGAGCAGTTCTTC	CASSYHRPSYNEQFF
TRBJ2-7	TRBD1	.	TRBV6-2/TRBV6-3	TGTGCCAGCCACAGGGGGGACTACGAGCAGTACTTC	CASHRGDYEQYF
TRBJ2-1	TRBD2	.	TRBV2	TGTGCCAGCAGTCTCACTCCGACTAGCGGCAATGACGATGAGCAGTTCTTC	CASSLTPTSGNDDEQFF
TRBJ2-1	TRBD2	.	TRBV6-5	TGTGCCAGCAGTTCGCTAAGGACTAGCAATGAGCAGTTCTTC	CASSSLRTSNEQFF
TRBJ2-5	.	.	TRBV12-3/TRBV12-4	TGTGCCAGCAGTTTCCTGCGGCGGGGAGAAGAGACCCAGTACTTC	CASSFLRRGEETQYF
TRBJ2-3	.	.	TRBV9	TGTGCCAGCAGCCGCCACCGGGACCGTGAGGCAGATACGCAGTATTTT	CASSRHRDREADTQYF
TRBJ1-5	.	few	TRBV12-3/TRBV12-4	TGTGCCAGCAGTGCGTGGGGGAGTAGCAATCAGCCCCAGCATTTT	CASSAWGSSNQPQHF
TRBJ2-5	TRBD2	.	TRBV12-3/TRBV12-4	TGTGCCAGCAGTTCGGTTGTTCCTAGCGGGATTTGGGAGACCCAGTACTTC	CASSSVVPSGIWETQYF
TRBJ2-3	.	many	TRBV24-1	TGTGCCACCAGTGATTTTGGTAGAGGAGATACGCAGTATTTT	CATSDFGRGDTQYF
TRBJ2-7	.	.	TRBV19	TGTGCCAGTAAGGGCGGAGTCTACGAGCAGTACTTC	CASKGGVYEQYF
TRBJ2-1	TRBD1	few	TRBV29-1	TGCAGCGTTGACGGACAGGGAAGGGAGCAGTTCTTC	CSVDGQGREQFF
TRBJ2-1	.	.	TRBV11-2	TGTGCCAGCAGCCGAGGAACCCTGTGGTCCAGCTCCTACAATGAGCAGTTCTTC	CASSRGTLWSSSYNEQFF
TRBJ1-1	.	.	TRBV7-2	TGTGCCAGCAGCTTAGCCGCAGTCGGCACTGAAGCTTTCTTT	CASSLAAVGTEAFF
TRBJ1-5	.	few	TRBV3-1	TGTGCCAGCAGCCAGAGCCGGGATCAGCCCCAGCATTTT	CASSQSRDQPQHF
TRBJ2-7	TRBD1	.	TRBV27	TGTGCCAGCAGTTTAGGGGACAGGGACTACGAGCAGTACTTC	CASSLGDRDYEQYF
TRBJ1-4	.	.	TRBV2	TGTGCCAGCAGTGAAGCGCTAGGGAGGGGTGAAAAACTGTTTTTT	CASSEALGRGEKLFF
TRBJ1-2	.	.	TRBV4-1	TGCGCCAGCAGCCAAGATTTGAGGGGGGGACCCTATGGCTACACCTTC	CASSQDLRGGPYGYTF
TRBJ2-7	TRBD2	few	TRBV4-2	TGTGCCAGCAGCGAAGAAAGGACTAGCGGTTACTCCTACGAGCAGTACTTC	CASSEERTSGYSYEQYF
TRBJ2-1	TRBD2	few	TRBV6-5	TGTGCCAGCAGTTACGCAACTAGCGGGAGTGTCAATGAGCAGTTCTTC	CASSYATSGSVNEQFF
TRBJ2-1	.	.	TRBV4-3	TGCGCCAGCAGCCAAGGAACAGGGAGGAACAATGAGCAGTTCTTC	CASSQGTGRNNEQFF
TRBJ2-1	TRBD2	many	TRBV12-3/TRBV12-4	TGTGCCAGCAGTTTAGAGCTAGCGGGGGGCCTCTACAATGAGCAGTTCTTC	CASSLELAGGLYNEQFF
TRBJ2-3	.	few	TRBV5-1	TGCGCCAGCAGCTTGCCCACAGATACGCAGTATTTT	CASSLPTDTQYF
TRBJ1-1	.	few	TRBV3-1	TGTGCCAGCAGCCTATCAATGGGGACCATGAACACTGAAGCTTTCTTT	CASSLSMGTMNTEAFF
TRBJ1-1	.	few	TRBV20-1	TGCAGTGCCCAGGGAGGGTCGAACACTGAAGCTTTCTTT	CSAQGGSNTEAFF
TRBJ1-5	TRBD1	.	TRBV27	TGTGCCAGCAGTTATCAGGGGGCAGACCAGCCCCAGCATTTT	CASSYQGADQPQHF